The 28 T cell receptor beta chains given below trace back to one sample, sequenced in a study of T cell clonality in common variable immunodeficiency. The method was immunoSEQ multiplex PCR; TCRdb's version includes in-frame clones alone and lacks a portion of them. The sample presents tens of thousands of clones, none singletons. The sequenced sample consisted of peripheral blood mononuclear cells. Source of these receptors: a person between 18 and 75 years old in good health.

This clone showed up many times. The read gets to within 3 residues of the CDR3 end, and the germline J gene fills in the rest. The gene calls are TRBV2 and TRBJ2-2, with TRBD2 matching over 7 bases. This CDR3 is built from 12 residues. The germline V gene has CDR1 SNHLY and CDR2 FYNNEI. CDR3 sequence: CAGGYQTGELFF. The CDR3 DNA, read in part, is TGTGCGGGGGGGTATCAAACCGGGGAG.

This clone was recorded many times. Sequencing ends 3 residues short of the CDR3 end; the germline J gene provides the rest. The chain recombines TRBV5-1 with TRBJ2-2; 12 positions match TRBD1. The CDR3 has 16 residues. The V segment lost 4 bases and the J segment 3 bases; nucleotides outside the gene matches: 4. Germline lookup yields CDR1 SGHRS and CDR2 YFSETQ. This CDR3 is CASSGGTGGHTGELFF. The CDR3 bases that were read are TGCGCCAGCAGCGGAGGGACAGGGGGCCACACCGGGGAG. The complete variable domain, with remaining parts taken from reference TRBV5-1 and TRBJ2-2, reads KAGVTQTPRYLIKTRGQQVTLSCSPISGHRSVSWYQQTPGQGLQFLFEYFSETQRNKGNFPGRFSGRQFSNSRSEMNVSTLELGDSALYLCASSGGTGGHTGELFFGEGSRLTVL.

In its sample, this clone is medium-sized. Read sequence stops 3 residues before the CDR3 end, and the germline J gene provides the missing end. The chain employs TRBV4-2 and TRBJ2-2; the D gene is possibly TRBD1 (7 bases). Germline V gene data show CDR1 as LGHNA and CDR2 as YNFKEQ. With 4 bases removed from V and 6 bases from J, the gap between germline ends came to 30 bases. The CDR3 covers 20 residues. This CDR3 reads CASSPRPSTSSGGIAGELFF. Partial CDR3 DNA: TGTGCCAGCAGCCCACGCCCCTCGACTAGTTCAGGGGGGATAGCCGGGGAG.

This clone was detected ten times or more. The read terminates 3 residues ahead of where the CDR3 ends, so the germline J gene completes it. The genes are TRBV20-1 and TRBJ2-3; 8 bases are a match to TRBD2. V shed 1 base and J 0 bases; nucleotides not matched to a gene: 3. The CDR3 is 15 residues long. Germline V CDR1 and CDR2: DFQATT, SNEGSKA (reference sequence). The CDR3 DNA, read in part, is TGCAGTGCTAGAGGGTCTAGCGGGAGCACAGATACG. Its protein product is CSARGSSGSTDT. The full-length CDR3 reads as CSARGSSGSTDTQYF.

This clone was seen many times. CDR3 residues: CASSSYLAGVGETQYF. The covered CDR3 bases are TGCGCCAGCAGTTCTTACCTAGCGGGAGTAGGAGAGACC. The chain joins TRBV5-1 to TRBJ2-5, with 10 bases lining up with TRBD2. The read terminates 3 residues ahead of where the CDR3 ends, so the germline J gene completes it. V lost 5 bases and J lost 4; bases outside the gene matches: 11. This CDR3 is 16 amino acids long. Germline V gives CDR1 SGHRS, CDR2 YFSETQ.

This clone was detected only a few times. The CDR3 here is CASSLTGMGNQPQHF. CDR3 DNA (partial): TGTGCCAGCAGCTTGACGGGGATGGGCAATCAGCCC. This chain uses TRBV5-5 with TRBJ1-5; D is unclear. Read coverage stops 3 residues before the CDR3 terminus; the germline J gene supplies the remainder. This CDR3 is built from 15 residues. Germline values: CDR1 SGHKS, CDR2 YYEKEE (reference sequence). Trimming took off 1 base at V and 2 bases at J, with 10 bases between the two ends.

The sample holds many counts of this clone. The CDR3 end lies 3 residues beyond the end of the read and is filled in from the germline J gene. The rearrangement links TRBV18 to TRBJ2-7, with D hard to call. Trimming pared 0 bases from V and 4 bases from J, leaving 7 bases between. The CDR3 sequence is 13 residues long. Germline V gene sequence: CDR1 KGHSH, CDR2 LQKENI. CDR3 in amino acids: CASSPPLNYEQYF. Incomplete CDR3 DNA: TGTGCCAGCTCACCACCCCTAAATTACGAG.

This clone showed up many times. The read ends 3 residues shy of where the CDR3 ends; the end is completed using the germline J gene. The J gene is TRBJ2-1, the V gene TRBV29-1; TRBD1 matches at 9 bases. This CDR3 has 15 amino acids. Per the germline V gene, CDR1 is SQVTM and CDR2 is ANQGSEA. V shed 8 bases, J shed 3 bases, and the junction held 11 bases outside the gene matches. CDR3 DNA (partial): TGCAGCCCACCCGCGGGGACAGGGTACTACAATGAG. Protein sequence: CSPPAGTGYYNE. The complete CDR3 protein is CSPPAGTGYYNEQFF.

This clone was counted many times. Here the CDR3 reads CASSWGGRAMSQYF. The CDR3 DNA, read in part, is TGTGCCAGCAGCTGGGGGGGCAGGGCAATGTCG. This chain uses TRBV28 with TRBJ2-3, with TRBD2 as a possible D gene (7 bases). The read is 3 residues too short to cover the CDR3 end, so that end is filled in from the germline J gene. The CDR3 is 14 residues long. The germline V gene has CDR1 MDHEN and CDR2 SYDVKM.

This clone appeared many times. The CDR3 goes on 3 residues after the read ends, and that part is filled in from the germline J gene. The rearrangement links TRBV2 to TRBJ2-7, with D hard to call. The CDR3 extends over 13 amino acids. V lost 10 bases, J lost 0 bases, and 13 bases lay in between. Germline V gene lookup returns CDR1 SNHLY and CDR2 FYNNEI. The CDR3 DNA, read in part, is TGTGCCACAACCCGACAAAACTCCTACGAG. Its protein product is CATTRQNSYE. The entire CDR3 protein reads CATTRQNSYEQYF.

This clone came up many times. The DNA ends 3 residues before the CDR3 does, and the rest of the CDR3 is filled in from the germline J gene. The chain combines TRBV11-2 with TRBJ1-1; D perhaps matches TRBD1 (6 bases). Trimming stripped 6 bases from V and 1 base from J, with 9 bases between. This CDR3 has 13 residues. Germline V gives CDR1 SGHAT, CDR2 FQNNGV. The CDR3 here is CASRAGENTEAFF. The covered CDR3 bases are TGTGCCAGCAGGGCAGGGGAGAACACTGAA.

This clone was detected many times. The CDR3 extends 3 residues past the end of the read, so its final part is completed from the germline J gene. V is TRBV6-2 or TRBV6-3 and J is TRBJ2-7, with D uncertain. CDR1 and CDR2 (germline): MNHEY, SVGEGT. Trimming pared 6 bases from V and 0 bases from J, leaving 15 bases between. This CDR3 region has 15 residues. The sequenced CDR3 bases are TGTGCCAGCAGGTCCCGTCAGGCGTTCTCCTACGAG. This sequence encodes CASRSRQAFSYE. The full-length CDR3 reads as CASRSRQAFSYEQYF.

This clone was recorded many times. The CDR3 end is not reached by the read, which stops 3 residues before it; the germline J gene fills it in. The rearrangement links TRBV20-1 to TRBJ1-1; D gene unclear. Germline V gives CDR1 DFQATT, CDR2 SNEGSKA (reference sequence). This CDR3 is 15 amino acids long. CDR3 sequence reads: CSARKEGQHQKGAFF. Incomplete CDR3 DNA: TGCAGTGCTAGGAAGGAGGGCCAGCACCAAAAGGGA.

This clone was recorded at least ten times. The missing CDR3 end, 3 residues past where the read stops, is filled in from the germline J gene. V is TRBV2 and J is TRBJ2-7, with D possibly matching TRBD2 (5 bases). Trimming took 3 bases from V and 0 from J, leaving 9 bases between them. The CDR3 is made up of 14 amino acids. Germline assignment: CDR1 SNHLY and CDR2 FYNNEI. CDR3 sequence reads: CASSDGRASYEQYF. The covered CDR3 bases are TGTGCCAGCAGTGATGGGCGGGCCTCCTACGAG.

This clone came up many times. The read terminates 3 residues before the CDR3 end, so the remaining end is supplied by the germline J gene. J is TRBJ2-7 and V is TRBV5-1; 10 nucleotides match TRBD1. Germline trimming cut 1 base from V and 3 bases from J; bases unmatched to any gene: 13. In germline, CDR1 is SGHRS, CDR2 YFSETQ. The CDR3 totals 18 residues. The DNA read from the CDR3 is TGCGCCAGCAGCTTGCATCCTATCGGGACAGGGGAAAACTACGAG. It encodes CASSLHPIGTGENYE. The full CDR3 protein reads CASSLHPIGTGENYEQYF.

This clone was seen more than once but under ten times. Read sequence stops 3 residues before the CDR3 end, and the germline J gene provides the missing end. This chain uses TRBV7-9 with TRBJ2-2; no reliable D call. Germline loops: CDR1 SEHNR, CDR2 FQNEAQ (reference sequence). V was pared by 5 bases and J by 1 base, with 8 bases between. The CDR3 has 14 amino acids. This chain's CDR3 is CASSRLRNTGELFF. The part of the CDR3 DNA that was read is TGTGCCAGCAGCCGTCTCCGGAACACCGGGGAG.

In this sample, this clone turned up many times. Incomplete CDR3 DNA: TGTGCCAGCTCAGCCCCATCAGCGGGAGTAACCGGGGAG. Protein sequence: CASSAPSAGVTGE. The entire CDR3 protein reads CASSAPSAGVTGELFF. The chain links TRBV18 to TRBJ2-2; 8 nucleotides line up with TRBD2. With the read ending 3 residues before the CDR3 end, the germline J gene is used to fill in that end. CDR1 and CDR2 (germline): KGHSH, LQKENI. Trimming removed 5 bases from V and 5 bases from J; junction bases left unmatched: 10. The CDR3 is made up of 16 amino acids. The entire variable domain, with the rest obtained from reference TRBV18 and TRBJ2-2, is as follows: NAGVMQNPRHLVRRRGQEARLRCSPMKGHSHVYWYRQLPEEGLKFMVYLQKENIIDESGMPKERFSAEFPKEGPSILRIQQVVRGDSAAYFCASSAPSAGVTGELFFGEGSRLTVL.

This clone was seen at least ten times. Sequencing ends 3 residues short of the CDR3 end; the germline J gene provides the rest. The gene calls are TRBV5-1 and TRBJ2-2; maybe TRBD2 (6 bases). The CDR3 runs 15 residues. V was pared by 4 bases and J by 1 base, with 11 bases between. In germline, CDR1 is SGHRS, CDR2 YFSETQ. The chain's CDR3 is CASSAGLLNTGELFF. Incomplete CDR3 DNA: TGCGCCAGCAGCGCGGGACTCTTGAACACCGGGGAG.

This clone was observed many times. The read is 3 residues too short to cover the CDR3 end, so that end is filled in from the germline J gene. V gene TRBV5-1 combines with J gene TRBJ2-1, with 7 bases lining up with TRBD2. The CDR3 covers 16 residues. Trimming cost V 0 bases and J 5 bases; bases outside gene matches: 8. Germline lookup yields CDR1 SGHRS and CDR2 YFSETQ. The CDR3 spells CASSLVGLAANNEQFF. Partial CDR3 DNA: TGCGCCAGCAGCTTGGTGGGGCTAGCGGCCAACAATGAG.

This clone was recorded many times. The read halts 3 residues ahead of the CDR3 end, with the missing end drawn from the germline J gene. The rearrangement uses TRBV20-1 and TRBJ2-3; D is possibly TRBD1 or TRBD2 (6 bases each). Germline V lookup: CDR1 DFQATT, CDR2 SNEGSKA (reference sequence). V was pared by 0 bases and J by 3 bases, with 16 bases between. This CDR3 contains 16 residues. The sequenced CDR3 bases are TGCAGTGCTAGAGATTTCGAGAGGGGGAGGACAGATACG. Its protein product is CSARDFERGRTDT. The entire CDR3 protein is CSARDFERGRTDTQYF.

There are many counts of this clone. The read ends 3 residues before the CDR3 terminus; that terminus is restored from the germline J gene. This chain links TRBV20-1 with TRBJ1-5, with D perhaps TRBD1 (6 bases). Trimming took off 3 bases at V and 2 bases at J, with 11 bases between the two ends. The germline gives CDR1 DFQATT, CDR2 SNEGSKA (reference sequence). The CDR3 extends over 14 amino acids. The CDR3 DNA, read in part, is TGCAGTGCTAGGGGACACTGGGGCAATCAGCCC. Residues: CSARGHWGNQP. The full CDR3 is CSARGHWGNQPQHF.

This clone was found many times. The CDR3 end falls 3 residues outside the read, so it is completed with the germline J gene. The J gene is TRBJ2-7, the V gene TRBV6-2 or TRBV6-3; 7 nucleotides match TRBD2. The J segment lost 3 bases and the V segment lost 2 bases, leaving 10 bases of the junction unmatched. The CDR3 sequence is 16 residues long. Germline lookup yields CDR1 MNHEY and CDR2 SVGEGT. CDR3 in amino acids: CASSYGVAGAGYEQYF. The covered CDR3 bases are TGTGCCAGCAGTTACGGGGTGGCGGGAGCGGGCTACGAG.

This clone occurred many times. The sequenced fragment ends 3 residues before the CDR3 boundary, so the rest is inferred from the germline J gene. The chain has TRBV7-9 and TRBJ2-1, with no clear D. CDR1 SEHNR and CDR2 FQNEAQ come from the germline V gene (reference sequence). The V end lost 4 bases, the J end lost 3 bases, and 13 bases lay between the germline ends. The CDR3 is made up of 15 amino acids. This CDR3 reads CASSSELANYNEQFF. CDR3 bases read: TGTGCCAGCAGCTCCGAGTTAGCTAACTACAATGAG.

A few counts support this clone. The sequenced fragment ends 3 residues before the CDR3 boundary, so the rest is inferred from the germline J gene. The V call is TRBV2, the J call TRBJ2-2, with 7 positions matching TRBD1. The CDR3 extends over 17 amino acids. Germline V gene lookup returns CDR1 SNHLY and CDR2 FYNNEI. CDR3 DNA (partial): TGTGCCAGCACTGGACAGGATAGCATCTCAACTAATGAAAAG. It is translated as CASTGQDSISTNEK. The whole CDR3 is CASTGQDSISTNEKLFF.

This clone appeared many times. The CDR3 end lies 3 residues beyond the end of the read and is filled in from the germline J gene. This chain connects TRBV19 to TRBJ2-7; TRBD2 matches 11 bases. The CDR3 contains 16 residues. Germline V gene sequence: CDR1 LNHDA, CDR2 SQIVND (reference sequence). With 4 bases clipped from V and 2 bases from J, the junction kept 7 bases outside the gene matches. The CDR3: CASSKGLADLTYEQYF. The CDR3 DNA, read in part, is TGTGCCAGTAGTAAGGGACTAGCGGACCTTACCTACGAG. Together with reference TRBV19 and TRBJ2-7, the CDR3 gives the full variable domain: DGGITQSPKYLFRKEGQNVTLSCEQNLNHDAMYWYRQDPGQGLRLIYYSQIVNDFQKGDIAEGYSVSREKKESFPLTVTSAQKNPTAFYLCASSKGLADLTYEQYFGPGTRLTVT.

There are many counts of this clone. The sequence runs out 3 residues before the end of the CDR3; the remainder is reconstructed from the germline J gene. The chain links TRBV20-1 to TRBJ1-2; TRBD1 matches 7 bases. With V trimmed by 6 bases and J by 3 bases, 7 bases remained unmatched. The CDR3 extends over 13 amino acids. The germline gives CDR1 DFQATT, CDR2 SNEGSKA (reference sequence). CDR3 in amino acids: CSANQDRDYGYTF. The sequenced CDR3 bases are TGCAGTGCAAACCAAGACAGGGACTATGGC.

This clone was picked up many times. The covered CDR3 bases are TGTGCCAGCAGCCGGGTGAGCAATGAG. This codes for CASSRVSNE. The CDR3 reads in full as CASSRVSNEQFF. The chain has TRBV12-3 or TRBV12-4 and TRBJ2-1; D is unresolved. The CDR3 end is not reached by the read, which stops 3 residues before it; the germline J gene fills it in. V was clipped by 6 bases and J by 6 bases, with 9 bases between them. This CDR3 spans 12 amino acids.

This clone was observed at least ten times. The CDR3 extends 3 residues past the end of the read, so its final part is completed from the germline J gene. The V gene is TRBV5-1, the J gene TRBJ1-1, with 10 bases that match TRBD1. V was clipped by 6 bases and J by 6 bases; unmatched bases: 11. The CDR3 has 15 amino acids. The V gene's germline CDR1 is SGHRS and CDR2 YFSETQ. CDR3 residues: CASMDPGQGVAEAFF. Incomplete CDR3 DNA: TGCGCCAGCATGGATCCCGGACAGGGGGTCGCTGAA.